This paragraph reports one T cell receptor (beta chain). Its antigen is not identified. Unique molecular identifiers were used in preparing the TCRbeta library. Using its own MiXCR run on the PCR reads, TCRdb lists one record per CDR3 protein. The repertoire holds about 74,000 distinct CDR3 sequences, with 11% to 15% as singletons. This sample was included in a study of T-cell reconstitution after alpha-beta-depleted transplantation in children. Study outcomes and limitations: T-cell counts and diversity were attributed mostly to newly produced T cells one year after transplant. Surviving thymic progenitors and recipient T cells were the source of high TCRbeta diversity at day 60 in some patients. Roughly two months post-transplant, alpha-beta T cells reportedly originated from several hundred graft clones that had expanded.

The sequence derives from a male patient aged 2 to 9 who had a stem cell transplant for acute lymphoblastic leukemia, so the T cells may come from the graft donor. Sequencing was performed on PBMCs, mostly from graft donor cells, taken 180 days after TCRalphabeta/CD19-depleted stem cell transplant.

The CDR3 loop is CASSSGTGLFWESGQPQHF. The CDR3 DNA reads as TGTGCCAGCAGCTCCGGGACAGGGTTATTTTGGGAGAGCGGTCAGCCCCAGCATTTT. The chain has TRBV7-9 and TRBJ1-5, with TRBD1 matching over 9 bases. CDR1 SEHNR and CDR2 FQNEAQ come from the germline V gene (reference sequence). CDR3 length: 19 amino acids. The junction had 19 bases not matched to a gene; V was cut back by 4 bases and J by 6 bases.